This entry lists 28 T cell receptor beta chains sequenced from one sample in a study of siplizumab effects on memory and regulatory T cells. Profiled with immunoSEQ multiplex PCR; TCRdb holds only in-frame clones, not every one. The profile shows some 70,000 clones, over 75% of them singletons. Material for sequencing was Tregs sorted from blood. The receptors derive from a human donor in good health.

The V call is TRBV27, the J call TRBJ2-2; D may be TRBD1 or TRBD2 (5 bases each). Germline V gene lookup returns CDR1 MNHEY and CDR2 SMNVEV (reference sequence). Trimming stripped 6 bases from V and 7 bases from J, with 15 bases between. The CDR3 covers 14 residues. Here the CDR3 reads CASSKWGSGGELFF. DNA for the CDR3: TGTGCCAGCAGCAAATGGGGGTCTGGCGGGGAGCTGTTTTTT.

V and J are TRBV6-5 and TRBJ2-2; D is ambiguous. CDR1 and CDR2 from the germline V gene are MNHEY and SVGAGI. CDR3 length equals 13 residues. The germline V and J ends were trimmed by 1 base and 8 bases, with 8 bases remaining between them. The DNA for the CDR3 is TGTGCCAGCAGTTACTATAGAGCGGGGGAGCTGTTTTTT. It is translated as CASSYYRAGELFF.

The CDR3 protein is CASRDETGTNEQFF. CDR3 nucleotide sequence: TGTGCCAGCAGAGACGAGACAGGGACCAATGAGCAGTTCTTC. The chain joins TRBV6-6 to TRBJ2-1, with 7 bases identical to TRBD1. Germline V gene data show CDR1 as MNHNY and CDR2 as SVGAGI (reference sequence). The V segment lost 6 bases and the J segment 6 bases; nucleotides outside the gene matches: 8. The CDR3 runs to 14 residues.

V is TRBV7-9 and J is TRBJ1-2; D may be TRBD1 (6 bases). The V end lost 1 base, the J end lost 4 bases, and 10 bases lay between the germline ends. The germline CDR1 and CDR2 sequences are SEHNR and FQNEAQ (reference sequence). This CDR3 region has 14 residues. CDR3 bases: TGTGCCAGCAGCTTAGTGGGGGGCAGCTATGGCTACACCTTC. The encoded protein is CASSLVGGSYGYTF. Based on the CDR3 plus reference TRBV7-9 and TRBJ1-2, the full variable domain is DTGVSQNPRHKITKRGQNVTFRCDPISEHNRLYWYRQTLGQGPEFLTYFQNEAQLEKSRLLSDRFSAERPKGSFSTLEIQRTEQGDSAMYLCASSLVGGSYGYTFGSGTRLTVV.

The V and J genes are TRBV5-1 and TRBJ2-1; D assignment may be TRBD1 or TRBD2 (5 bases each). Trimming removed 4 bases at V and 1 base at J, with 9 bases between. The V gene's germline CDR1 is SGHRS and CDR2 YFSETQ. CDR3 length: 14 residues. CDR3: CASSLGESYNEQFF. The CDR3 nucleotides are TGCGCCAGCAGCCTGGGGGAGTCCTACAATGAGCAGTTCTTC.

The rearrangement links TRBV27 to TRBJ2-3, with D possibly called TRBD1 or TRBD2 (5 bases each). V gave up 3 bases and J gave up 3 bases, with 16 bases separating them. Germline V gene lookup returns CDR1 MNHEY and CDR2 SMNVEV (reference sequence). The CDR3 has 16 amino acids. CDR3 in DNA: TGTGCCAGCAGTTTTTACGGGACGGGGAGAACAGATACGCAGTATTTT. Translated: CASSFYGTGRTDTQYF.

The chain couples TRBV19 to TRBJ1-5; a weak D match, TRBD1 (6 bases). The germline CDR1 and CDR2 sequences are LNHDA and SQIVND (reference sequence). Trimming cost V 6 bases and J 0 bases, with 15 bases left between them. The CDR3 spans 16 residues. CDR3 DNA: TGTGCCAGTAGGTTTAGGGGGGAGCATAGCAATCAGCCCCAGCATTTT. This gives the protein CASRFRGEHSNQPQHF. The whole variable domain, remainder taken from reference TRBV19 and TRBJ1-5, is DGGITQSPKYLFRKEGQNVTLSCEQNLNHDAMYWYRQDPGQGLRLIYYSQIVNDFQKGDIAEGYSVSREKKESFPLTVTSAQKNPTAFYLCASRFRGEHSNQPQHFGDGTRLSIL.

The chain carries TRBV6-5 and TRBJ2-7; D might be TRBD2 (6 bases). Germline assignment: CDR1 MNHEY and CDR2 SVGAGI. Trimming pared 6 bases from V and 0 bases from J, leaving 9 bases between. There are 13 residues in the CDR3. CDR3 amino acids: CASSVAASYEQYF. As DNA, the CDR3 is TGTGCCAGCAGCGTAGCGGCCTCCTACGAGCAGTACTTC.

V gene TRBV6-6 combines with J gene TRBJ2-7, with 8 bases aligning to TRBD2. Trimming cost V 0 bases and J 3 bases; bases outside gene matches: 7. This CDR3 has 16 residues. The germline CDR1 and CDR2 sequences are MNHNY and SVGAGI (reference sequence). The CDR3 reads CASSYSRTSPFYEQYF. The DNA of the CDR3 is TGTGCCAGCAGTTACTCAAGGACTAGCCCATTCTACGAGCAGTACTTC.

The chain carries TRBV7-9 and TRBJ1-1; D ambiguous. The CDR3 contains 14 residues. Germline assignment: CDR1 SEHNR and CDR2 FQNEAQ (reference sequence). Between the trimmed V and J ends, which lost 5 bases and 4 bases, there was a span of 14 bases. The CDR3 region is CASSPGATGTEAFF. DNA for the CDR3: TGTGCCAGCAGCCCAGGTGCTACGGGCACTGAAGCTTTCTTT.

This chain uses TRBV25-1 with TRBJ2-7; 7 positions match TRBD2. Germline loops: CDR1 MGHDK, CDR2 SYGVNS. The trim removed 1 base at V and 2 bases at J, leaving 5 bases unmatched. This CDR3 has 15 residues. CDR3 sequence reads: CASSESGRGTYEQYF. CDR3 DNA sequence: TGTGCCAGCAGTGAATCGGGGCGGGGGACCTACGAGCAGTACTTC.

As to this clone: This same CDR3 is encoded by further DNA sequences in the sample. The chain joins TRBV7-2 to TRBJ2-7, with no clear D. CDR1 SGHTA and CDR2 FQGNSA come from the germline V gene. The CDR3 is 14 amino acids. The V end lost 1 base, the J end lost 2 bases, and 9 bases lay between the germline ends. The CDR3 sequence: CASSLGRGTYEQYF. The CDR3 DNA sequence: TGTGCCAGCAGCTTAGGAAGAGGAACCTACGAGCAGTACTTC.

The genes are TRBV5-5 and TRBJ2-7; D is unresolved. CDR3 length equals 14 residues. The ends were cut back, 0 bases at V and 7 bases at J, with 14 bases in the middle. Germline V gives CDR1 SGHKS, CDR2 YYEKEE (reference sequence). Here the CDR3 reads CASSLATSSGEQYF. DNA for the CDR3: TGTGCCAGCAGCTTGGCGACGTCCAGTGGGGAGCAGTACTTC.

This chain joins TRBV5-6 and TRBJ2-7; 8 nucleotides align to TRBD1. The CDR3 totals 15 residues. J gave up 2 bases and V 4 bases, and 8 bases lay outside the gene matches. Germline values: CDR1 SGHDT, CDR2 YYEEEE. CDR3 residues: CASSAAGGTAYEQYF. The CDR3 nucleotides read TGTGCCAGCAGCGCGGCAGGGGGCACGGCCTACGAGCAGTACTTC.

CDR3 DNA: TGTGCCAGCAGCTTGTGGGGGTACGAGCAGTACTTC. Translation gives CASSLWGYEQYF. The V and J genes are TRBV5-6 and TRBJ2-7; perhaps D is TRBD1 or TRBD2 (5 bases each). CDR1 is SGHDT, CDR2 YYEEEE, per germline. V was cut by 1 base and J by 4 bases, with 6 bases left in between. The length of the CDR3 is 12 residues.

The V call is TRBV28, the J call TRBJ2-1, with 13 positions matching TRBD2. Germline V gives CDR1 MDHEN, CDR2 SYDVKM. V lost 8 bases to trimming and J lost 8 bases; unmatched junction nucleotides: 6. The CDR3 totals 14 residues. The CDR3 loop is CASVLAGGEDEQFF. The CDR3 DNA sequence: TGTGCCAGCGTACTAGCGGGAGGGGAGGATGAGCAGTTCTTC.

The chain combines TRBV7-3 with TRBJ2-7; the D is unclear. The V gene's germline CDR1 is SGHTA and CDR2 FQGTGA. This CDR3 is built from 15 residues. V was cut by 0 bases and J by 0 bases, with 9 bases left in between. The CDR3 sequence: CASSLTGHGSYEQYF. The CDR3, as DNA: TGTGCCAGCAGCTTAACAGGGCACGGCTCCTACGAGCAGTACTTC.

The chain carries TRBV19 and TRBJ1-6; perhaps TRBD1 as D (6 bases). Trimming pared 5 bases from V and 14 bases from J, leaving 22 bases between. The germline V gene has CDR1 LNHDA and CDR2 SQIVND (reference sequence). CDR3 length: 15 amino acids. CDR3 loop: CASSLDSLRIVALHF. The CDR3 nucleotides are TGTGCCAGTAGTCTGGACAGCTTGCGTATAGTGGCCCTCCACTTT.

V gene TRBV5-6 combines with J gene TRBJ1-2; TRBD1 aligns across 7 bases. CDR3 length: 16 residues. The V segment lost 2 bases and the J segment 4 bases; nucleotides outside the gene matches: 11. CDR1 and CDR2 (germline): SGHDT, YYEEEE. The CDR3 DNA follows: TGTGCCAGCAGCTTTTACCGGGACAGAGAATTCTATGGCTACACCTTC. Residues: CASSFYRDREFYGYTF.

The gene calls are TRBV5-4 and TRBJ2-1; D assignment may be TRBD1 or TRBD2 (5 bases each). CDR1 is SGHNT and CDR2 is YYREEE in the germline V gene (reference sequence). CDR3 length: 15 amino acids. V was trimmed by 8 bases and J by 1 base, leaving 16 bases between them. The CDR3 here is CASETGTSSYNEQFF. The CDR3 bases are TGTGCCAGTGAAACCGGGACCTCATCCTACAATGAGCAGTTCTTC.

The chain combines TRBV6-6 with TRBJ1-1, with 8 bases lining up with TRBD1. Germline V gene lookup returns CDR1 MNHNY and CDR2 SVGAGI (reference sequence). J was trimmed by 7 bases and V by 6 bases; bases with no gene match: 7. This CDR3 has 13 residues. The CDR3 reads CASSHDRGDEAFF. The CDR3 DNA is TGTGCCAGCAGCCATGACAGGGGAGATGAAGCTTTCTTT.

The chain carries TRBV6-1 and TRBJ2-6; D is unresolved. This CDR3 contains 14 residues. Germline V gene lookup returns CDR1 MNHNS and CDR2 SASEGT. The V and J ends lost 7 bases and 0 bases respectively, with 7 bases between them. CDR3 residues: CASKTTSGANVLTF. CDR3 coding DNA: TGTGCCAGCAAAACTACCTCTGGGGCCAACGTCCTGACTTTC.

This chain links TRBV5-1 with TRBJ2-2; 7 bases line up with TRBD2. Germline CDR1 is SGHRS and CDR2 is YFSETQ. J lost 5 bases, V lost 4 bases, and 14 bases had no gene match. The CDR3 spans 17 residues. The CDR3 protein is CASSKGTNRKRTGELFF. The CDR3 DNA sequence: TGCGCCAGCAGCAAAGGGACTAACAGAAAAAGAACCGGGGAGCTGTTTTTT. Full variable domain (remainder filled in from reference TRBV5-1 and TRBJ2-2): KAGVTQTPRYLIKTRGQQVTLSCSPISGHRSVSWYQQTPGQGLQFLFEYFSETQRNKGNFPGRFSGRQFSNSRSEMNVSTLELGDSALYLCASSKGTNRKRTGELFFGEGSRLTVL.

The CDR3 DNA sequence: TGCGCCAGCAGTGTTCGGGTCACCGGGGAGCTGTTTTTT. Encoded protein: CASSVRVTGELFF. This chain links TRBV10-1 with TRBJ2-2, with D uncertain. The CDR3 extends over 13 amino acids. Germline CDR1 is WNHNN and CDR2 is SYGVQD (reference sequence). Trimming stripped 4 bases from V and 4 bases from J, with 7 bases between.

J is TRBJ1-4 and V is TRBV7-9; no reliable D call. The CDR3 extends over 12 amino acids. Germline CDR1 is SEHNR and CDR2 is FQNEAQ (reference sequence). V was pared by 4 bases and J by 8 bases, with 8 bases between. The CDR3 here is CASSSYNEKLFF. DNA of the CDR3: TGTGCCAGCAGCTCCTATAACGAAAAACTGTTTTTT. Complete variable domain (other parts from reference TRBV7-9 and TRBJ1-4): DTGVSQNPRHKITKRGQNVTFRCDPISEHNRLYWYRQTLGQGPEFLTYFQNEAQLEKSRLLSDRFSAERPKGSFSTLEIQRTEQGDSAMYLCASSSYNEKLFFGSGTQLSVL.

The V gene is TRBV30, the J gene TRBJ1-3, with D hard to call. V lost 1 base to trimming and J lost 2 bases, with 6 bases between them. The CDR3 contains 13 residues. Germline assignment: CDR1 GTSNPN and CDR2 SVGIG (reference sequence). The CDR3 reads CAWSGVAGNTIYF. CDR3 sequence (DNA): TGTGCCTGGAGTGGTGTGGCTGGAAACACCATATATTTT.

The J gene is TRBJ2-7, the V gene TRBV6-5; D uncertain. V was pared by 2 bases and J by 6 bases, with 2 bases between. CDR3 length: 10 amino acids. Germline lookup yields CDR1 MNHEY and CDR2 SVGAGI. The DNA for the CDR3 is TGTGCCAGCAGTTACCCCGAGCAGTACTTC. It translates to CASSYPEQYF.

CDR3 nucleotide sequence: TGTGCCAGCAGCGAGATTAGCGGGAGCTCCTACAATGAGCAGTTCTTC. Its protein is CASSEISGSSYNEQFF. This chain connects TRBV7-2 to TRBJ2-1; 9 bases align to TRBD2. This CDR3 region has 16 residues. Looked up from germline, CDR1 is SGHTA and CDR2 is FQGNSA. V gave up 5 bases and J gave up 0 bases; unmatched junction bases: 5. Based on the CDR3 plus reference TRBV7-2 and TRBJ2-1, the full variable domain is GAGVSQSPSNKVTEKGKDVELRCDPISGHTALYWYRQSLGQGLEFLIYFQGNSAPDKSGLPSDRFSAERTGGSVSTLTIQRTQQEDSAVYLCASSEISGSSYNEQFFGPGTRLTVL.